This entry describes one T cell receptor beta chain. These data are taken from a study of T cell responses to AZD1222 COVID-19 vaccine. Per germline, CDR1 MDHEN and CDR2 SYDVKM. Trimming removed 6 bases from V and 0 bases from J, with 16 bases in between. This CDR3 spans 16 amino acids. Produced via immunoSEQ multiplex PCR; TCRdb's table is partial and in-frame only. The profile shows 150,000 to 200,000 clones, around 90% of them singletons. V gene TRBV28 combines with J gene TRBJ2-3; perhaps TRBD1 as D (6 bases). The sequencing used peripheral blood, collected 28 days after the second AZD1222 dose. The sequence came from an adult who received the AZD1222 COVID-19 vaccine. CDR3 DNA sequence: TGTGCCAGCAGCCTGTCAGGGGCCTTCAGCACAGATACGCAGTATTTT. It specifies CASSLSGAFSTDTQYF.